This T cell receptor (beta chain) emerged from a study of T cells after yellow fever vaccination (dated by TCRdb to the late 2010s). General notes on the study: The SMART-Seq v4 Ultra Low Input RNA kit was used to prepare libraries from fractions with low cell numbers. Bulk TCR alpha and beta repertoires were sequenced longitudinally to track T-cell clones before and after primary and booster YFV17D yellow fever vaccination. The cohort comprised two healthy male donors, one aged 18 to 30 and one aged 30 to 39 years. Blood was collected at multiple timepoints before and after primary and secondary immunization, and bulk PBMC replicates and cell subsets were isolated. What the work shows at the level of the full study, not this receptor alone: Because the study included only two donors, the extent to which the findings can be generalized is limited. Because abundant contaminating clonotypes from the bulk population could be contained in FACS-sorted repertoires, computational filtering was required. Compared with the primary T-cell response, the secondary T-cell response was faster but weaker, reaching its peak on day 5 rather than on day 15. A small fraction of clonotypes showed up in both the CD4 and CD8 compartments, probably as a result of convergent recombination. Most clones expanded after primary vaccination were re-detected after the booster (almost 98% of CD4 and around 86% of CD8), suggesting broad memory maintenance.

There are many counts of this clonotype. Its antigen is still unknown. No much larger clonotype is one base removed from it; base qualities were not supplied. The treatment or condition tag for this specimen amounts to: live attenuated yellow fever vaccine strain. A standard Ficoll-Paque protocol was used to isolate PBMCs from peripheral blood. Dynabeads CD4 and CD8 positive selection kits were used to isolate CD4 and CD8 T-cell fractions. RNA was extracted with TriZol from bulk PBMCs, CD4 and CD8 fractions, and dextramer-positive and dextramer-negative fractions. TCR cDNA was made using 5'RACE template switching, a step that added a universal primer site and unique molecular identifiers. cDNA synthesis was primed from both the TCR alpha and TCR beta constant segments. Library amplification involved two PCR steps, and the second step added sample barcodes and sequencing adapters. Libraries were sequenced on Illumina HiSeq 2500 (2x100 bp) or NovaSeq (2x150 bp). On the study's bioinformatics: Demultiplexing of reads and collapsing into UMI consensus sequences were performed with MIGEC, and V(D)J alignment was carried out with MiXCR. Clonotypes responding to the vaccine were identified with edgeR on replicate PBMC samples, with the criteria of FDR below 0.01 and a log2 fold change above 5 up to day 15. Each bulk clonotype received a CD4 or CD8 identity based on whether the sequenced CD4 or CD8 repertoire contained that clonotype at higher abundance. TCRdb reworked the public reads: Q25 trimming with fastp, MiXCR clone assembly, productive beta chains retained. Each CDR3 protein appears once, grouped with its most common genes and DNA. TCRdb's processing, not the authors' own work, is the source of the V and J calls. Within this sample are around 140,000 distinct CDR3 sequences, with 5% to 8% of them counted one time only. The ten largest clones take up approximately 0.61% of the sample.

This clonotype was obtained from a man aged 30 to 45 who received the YFV17D yellow fever vaccine. The sample here was CD4+ T cells sorted from PBMCs, taken 10 days after the yellow fever booster vaccination.

The CDR3 reads CASSEAYYEQYF. At the DNA level, the sequence is TGTGCCAGCAGTGAAGCCTACTACGAGCAGTACTTC. The sequence joins TRBV12-3 or TRBV12-4 to TRBJ2-7, with the identity of the D gene unclear. The CDR3 starts with the cysteine, ends with the phenylalanine, and has 12 residues. Only the CDR3 portion is preserved as DNA: 36 bases, with reading frame beginning at the first base. At the junction V is shortened by 5 bases and J by 3 bases, with 8 bases in between.